A single sample is the source of the 27 T cell receptor beta chains below, sequenced in a study of technical replicates of blood from several donors. TCRdb's copy holds only in-frame clones and misses some; the assay was immunoSEQ multiplex PCR. This sample carries 10,000 to 12,000 clones, approximately 94% of them seen once, and the ten largest clones take 5.5% to 9%. Sample: PBMCs. The receptors derive from a human donor in good health.

The chain carries TRBV7-9 and TRBJ2-2; 16 positions agree with TRBD2. There are 17 residues in the CDR3. V dropped 3 bases and J dropped 3; count of bases not matched to a gene: 1. From germline, CDR1 is SEHNR and CDR2 FQNEAQ (reference sequence). The CDR3 spells CASSLGTSGRDTGELFF. The DNA of the CDR3 is TGTGCCAGCAGCTTGGGGACTAGCGGGAGGGACACCGGGGAGCTGTTTTTT. Full variable domain (remainder filled in from reference TRBV7-9 and TRBJ2-2): DTGVSQNPRHKITKRGQNVTFRCDPISEHNRLYWYRQTLGQGPEFLTYFQNEAQLEKSRLLSDRFSAERPKGSFSTLEIQRTEQGDSAMYLCASSLGTSGRDTGELFFGEGSRLTVL.

The chain links TRBV5-1 to TRBJ1-1; D is unresolved. Trimming took off 0 bases at V and 1 base at J, with 7 bases between the two ends. This CDR3 is built from 14 residues. Germline CDR1 and CDR2: SGHRS and YFSETQ. Here the CDR3 DNA reads TGCGCCAGCAGCTTGGATACAGAGAACACTGAAGCTTTCTTT. It translates to CASSLDTENTEAFF.

The CDR3 loop is CASSREGLADYEQYF. The CDR3 region has the DNA TGTGCCAGCAGCAGGGAAGGACTAGCGGACTACGAGCAGTACTTC. The chain carries TRBV5-5 and TRBJ2-7; 10 bases are shared with TRBD2. Germline V gene data show CDR1 as SGHKS and CDR2 as YYEKEE (reference sequence). The CDR3 extends over 15 amino acids. J lost 3 bases, V lost 4 bases, and 7 bases had no gene match.

The chain carries TRBV5-6 and TRBJ2-7; 9 bases fit TRBD1. The V gene's germline CDR1 is SGHDT and CDR2 YYEEEE. This CDR3 is built from 17 residues. The trim removed 4 bases at V and 1 base at J, leaving 12 bases unmatched. The CDR3 DNA is TGTGCCAGCAGCGCCCCACCCTGGGACAGGGAGTCCTACGAGCAGTACTTC. As protein: CASSAPPWDRESYEQYF.

This clone showed up just once. The V and J genes are TRBV7-8 and TRBJ2-7; D is possibly TRBD1 (5 bases). The CDR3 runs 14 residues. The germline V and J ends were trimmed by 0 bases and 0 bases, with 6 bases remaining between them. Germline V gene sequence: CDR1 SGHVS, CDR2 FQNEAQ. The CDR3: CASSLAGHSYEQYF. DNA for the CDR3: TGTGCCAGCAGCTTAGCGGGGCACTCCTACGAGCAGTACTTC.

This sequence joins TRBV4-1 and TRBJ1-1; the match to TRBD1 covers 9 bases. The CDR3 contains 15 residues. CDR1 is MGHRA, CDR2 YSYEKL, per germline. With V trimmed by 5 bases and J by 6 bases, 10 bases remained unmatched. The CDR3 sequence is CASSSYRGQVPEAFF. CDR3 in DNA: TGCGCCAGCAGCTCCTACAGGGGGCAGGTTCCTGAAGCTTTCTTT.

The chain has TRBV28 and TRBJ1-1; TRBD1 might be the D (6 bases). Germline CDR1 reads MDHEN; CDR2 reads SYDVKM. CDR3 length: 14 amino acids. Trimming took off 5 bases at V and 6 bases at J, with 16 bases between the two ends. The CDR3 coding sequence is TGTGCCAGCAGTAACAACCAGGGGACCGCTGAAGCTTTCTTT. This translates into CASSNNQGTAEAFF.

The rearrangement uses TRBV2 and TRBJ2-2; D might be TRBD2 (5 bases). Germline loops: CDR1 SNHLY, CDR2 FYNNEI. This CDR3 has 13 amino acids. Trimming cost V 4 bases and J 5 bases, with 8 bases left between them. CDR3 protein: CASSVEGTGELFF. DNA for the CDR3: TGTGCCAGCAGTGTTGAGGGTACCGGGGAGCTGTTTTTT.

The J gene is TRBJ1-2, the V gene TRBV9; 8 bases fit TRBD1. V lost 3 bases to trimming and J lost 4 bases; unmatched junction nucleotides: 5. CDR3 length equals 14 residues. Germline V gene lookup returns CDR1 SGDLS and CDR2 YYNGEE. The CDR3 spells CASSEHTGGYGYTF. For the CDR3, the DNA is TGTGCCAGCAGCGAACATACAGGGGGCTATGGCTACACCTTC. Variable domain in full (rest from reference TRBV9 and TRBJ1-2): DSGVTQTPKHLITATGQRVTLRCSPRSGDLSVYWYQQSLDQGLQFLIQYYNGEERAKGNILERFSAQQFPDLHSELNLSSLELGDSALYFCASSEHTGGYGYTFGSGTRLTVV.

The rearrangement links TRBV27 to TRBJ2-7; 11 nucleotides agree with TRBD1. Trimming at V came to 8 bases and at J to 6 bases, leaving 9 bases not matched to a gene. CDR3 length: 14 residues. Per germline, CDR1 MNHEY and CDR2 SMNVEV (reference sequence). In DNA, the CDR3 is TGTGCCAGCTACAAGGGACAGGGGGTTCGCGAGCAGTACTTC. Translation gives CASYKGQGVREQYF.

This clone appeared a single time. The gene calls are TRBV6-1 and TRBJ2-7, with 9 bases matching TRBD1. The germline V gene encodes CDR1 MNHNS and CDR2 SASEGT. The V gene end was trimmed by 4 bases and the J gene end by 3 bases; junction bases not matched to a gene: 4. There are 14 residues in the CDR3. In DNA form, the CDR3 reads TGTGCCAGCAGTGGGGGGACAGGGAACTACGAGCAGTACTTC. Encoded protein: CASSGGTGNYEQYF.

The chain links TRBV6-5 to TRBJ1-4; D possibly corresponds to TRBD1 (6 bases). The CDR3 runs 14 residues. V dropped 7 bases and J dropped 4 bases, with 13 bases sitting between them. The germline V gene encodes CDR1 MNHEY and CDR2 SVGAGI. In nucleotides, the CDR3 is TGTGCCAGCAAACCGGACAGAAATAATGAAAAACTGTTTTTT. Translating gives CASKPDRNNEKLFF.

V is TRBV7-9 and J is TRBJ1-2; no clear D gene. The CDR3 spans 14 residues. In germline, CDR1 is SEHNR, CDR2 FQNEAQ (reference sequence). Trimming removed 2 bases at V and 4 bases at J, with 11 bases between. The CDR3 reads CASSLLESVYGYTF. Written as DNA, the CDR3 is TGTGCCAGCAGCTTACTTGAGTCTGTCTATGGCTACACCTTC.

The chain links TRBV19 to TRBJ1-1; TRBD1 matches at 10 bases. Germline assignment: CDR1 LNHDA and CDR2 SQIVND (reference sequence). With V trimmed by 5 bases and J by 9 bases, 6 bases remained unmatched. The CDR3 sequence is 13 residues long. Here the CDR3 reads CASSPTGGYKAFF. The CDR3 nucleotides read TGTGCCAGTAGTCCGACAGGGGGCTATAAAGCTTTCTTT.

V usage is TRBV6-5 and J usage is TRBJ1-2; D possibly corresponds to TRBD1 (5 bases). The CDR3 has 13 amino acids. V was clipped by 1 base and J by 4 bases, with 7 bases between them. The germline V gene encodes CDR1 MNHEY and CDR2 SVGAGI. CDR3 sequence: CASSYLGLYGYTF. The CDR3 coding sequence is TGTGCCAGCAGTTACTTGGGACTCTATGGCTACACCTTC.

V gene TRBV4-1 combines with J gene TRBJ2-7; TRBD2 matches 8 bases. The CDR3 is made up of 16 amino acids. J lost 2 bases, V lost 2 bases, and 8 bases had no gene match. CDR1 is MGHRA and CDR2 is YSYEKL in the germline V gene. The CDR3 DNA is TGCGCCAGCAGCCAACTAACTAGCGGTGATACCTACGAGCAGTACTTC. Residues: CASSQLTSGDTYEQYF.

The chain joins TRBV5-1 to TRBJ2-2; no clear D. This CDR3 is 16 amino acids long. Germline V gives CDR1 SGHRS, CDR2 YFSETQ. The V end was cut by 0 bases, the J end by 1 base, with 10 bases between. CDR3 amino acids: CASSLGRSLNTGELFF. The CDR3 DNA reads TGCGCCAGCAGCTTGGGTCGTTCTTTGAACACCGGGGAGCTGTTTTTT.

A single count supports this clone. This chain uses TRBV6-6 with TRBJ1-4; 7 bases are shared with TRBD1. The ends lost 2 bases at V and 0 bases at J; junction bases unmatched: 3. Looked up from germline, CDR1 is MNHNY and CDR2 is SVGAGI (reference sequence). CDR3 length: 16 residues. The CDR3 loop reads CASSYRTGSTNEKLFF. CDR3 DNA sequence: TGTGCCAGCAGTTACCGGACAGGCTCAACTAATGAAAAACTGTTTTTT.

This chain connects TRBV13 to TRBJ1-1, with D possibly matching TRBD1 (6 bases). The length of the CDR3 is 15 residues. Germline V gene lookup returns CDR1 PRHDT and CDR2 FYEKMQ (reference sequence). V lost 4 bases, J lost 1 base, and 13 bases lay in between. The CDR3 DNA is TGTGCCAGCAGCTCTTGGACAGAGACGAACACTGAAGCTTTCTTT. Protein product: CASSSWTETNTEAFF.

This chain joins TRBV2 and TRBJ1-2; D perhaps matches TRBD1 (6 bases). The germline V and J ends were trimmed by 3 bases and 4 bases, with 12 bases remaining between them. CDR3 size: 14 residues. The germline gives CDR1 SNHLY, CDR2 FYNNEI. CDR3 sequence: CASSERTAVYGYTF. Written as DNA, the CDR3 is TGTGCCAGCAGTGAGAGGACAGCTGTCTATGGCTACACCTTC. The whole variable domain, remainder taken from reference TRBV2 and TRBJ1-2, is EPEVTQTPSHQVTQMGQEVILRCVPISNHLYFYWYRQILGQKVEFLVSFYNNEISEKSEIFDDQFSVERPDGSNFTLKIRSTKLEDSAMYFCASSERTAVYGYTFGSGTRLTVV.

J is TRBJ2-2 and V is TRBV5-4; 8 nucleotides match TRBD2. The V segment lost 5 bases and the J segment 6 bases; nucleotides outside the gene matches: 15. The CDR3 consists of 17 residues. CDR1 and CDR2 from the germline V gene are SGHNT and YYREEE (reference sequence). CDR3 sequence: CASRSQAGAGVPGELFF. As DNA, the CDR3 is TGTGCCAGCAGATCCCAGGCAGGAGCGGGAGTCCCCGGGGAGCTGTTTTTT.

This chain joins TRBV15 and TRBJ1-2; D not resolved. The CDR3 has 14 residues. In germline, CDR1 is LNHNV, CDR2 YYDKDF (reference sequence). The V and J ends lost 5 bases and 8 bases respectively, with 18 bases between them. CDR3 loop: CATSQEQLLGGYTF. The CDR3 nucleotides read TGTGCCACCAGCCAGGAACAGCTACTGGGCGGCTACACCTTC.

This clone was picked up a small number of times. This chain connects TRBV29-1 to TRBJ2-5; the D gene is possibly TRBD1 (5 bases). The CDR3 length is 14 residues. Trimming took 5 bases from V and 3 from J, leaving 16 bases between them. Germline assignment: CDR1 SQVTM and CDR2 ANQGSEA. This CDR3 is CSVFPGRAEETQYF. The CDR3 region has the DNA TGCAGCGTTTTCCCCGGCAGGGCGGAAGAGACCCAGTACTTC.

This sequence joins TRBV19 and TRBJ2-2; TRBD1 agrees at 10 bases. This CDR3 is 15 amino acids long. Germline V lookup: CDR1 LNHDA, CDR2 SQIVND (reference sequence). Trimming cost V 5 bases and J 6 bases; bases outside gene matches: 6. CDR3 nucleotides: TGTGCCAGTAGTTTGAGGACAGGGGGACCCGGGGAGCTGTTTTTT. This codes for CASSLRTGGPGELFF.

This clone has only one observation. The chain links TRBV28 to TRBJ1-5, with D possibly being TRBD1 (6 bases). The CDR3 length is 14 residues. V lost 5 bases, J lost 6 bases, and 14 bases lay in between. Germline V gives CDR1 MDHEN, CDR2 SYDVKM. The CDR3 DNA is TGTGCCAGCAGTACAAACAGGGATTCTCAGCCCCAGCATTTT. This encodes CASSTNRDSQPQHF.

The CDR3 protein is CASSLVLAGGTYEQYF. As DNA, the CDR3 is TGCGCCAGCAGCTTGGTTCTAGCGGGTGGTACCTACGAGCAGTACTTC. The chain uses TRBV5-1 and TRBJ2-7; 8 bases are a match to TRBD2. Germline V gives CDR1 SGHRS, CDR2 YFSETQ. This CDR3 spans 16 amino acids. V lost 0 bases and J lost 2; bases outside the gene matches: 7. Using reference TRBV5-1 and TRBJ2-7 for the parts outside the CDR3, the full variable domain is KAGVTQTPRYLIKTRGQQVTLSCSPISGHRSVSWYQQTPGQGLQFLFEYFSETQRNKGNFPGRFSGRQFSNSRSEMNVSTLELGDSALYLCASSLVLAGGTYEQYFGPGTRLTVT.

The CDR3 bases are TGTGCCAGTAGTATGGGAGGAAGGGCAGCCCCCTACGAGCAGTACTTC. Its translation is CASSMGGRAAPYEQYF. The chain carries TRBV19 and TRBJ2-7, with TRBD2 as a possible D gene (6 bases). The CDR3 runs 16 residues. The V end was cut by 3 bases, the J end by 2 bases, with 17 bases between. The germline gives CDR1 LNHDA, CDR2 SQIVND (reference sequence).